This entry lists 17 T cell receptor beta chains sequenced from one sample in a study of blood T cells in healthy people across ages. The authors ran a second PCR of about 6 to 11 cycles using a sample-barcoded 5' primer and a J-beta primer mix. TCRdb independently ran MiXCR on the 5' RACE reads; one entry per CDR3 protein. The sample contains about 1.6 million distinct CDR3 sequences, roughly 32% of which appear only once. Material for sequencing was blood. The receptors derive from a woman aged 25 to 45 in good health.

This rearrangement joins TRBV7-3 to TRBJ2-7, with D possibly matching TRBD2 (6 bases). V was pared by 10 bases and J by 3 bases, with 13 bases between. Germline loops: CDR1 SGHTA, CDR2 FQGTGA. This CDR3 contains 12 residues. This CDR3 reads CATTGRDYEQYF. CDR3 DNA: TGTGCCACCACCGGGCGGGACTACGAGCAGTACTTC.

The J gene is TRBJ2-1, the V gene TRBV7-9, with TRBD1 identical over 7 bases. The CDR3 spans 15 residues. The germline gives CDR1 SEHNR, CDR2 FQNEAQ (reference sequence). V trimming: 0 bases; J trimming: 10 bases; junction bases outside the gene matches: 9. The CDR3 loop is CASSLARTGAGEQFF. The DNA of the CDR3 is TGTGCCAGCAGCTTAGCCCGCACAGGGGCCGGCGAGCAGTTCTTC.

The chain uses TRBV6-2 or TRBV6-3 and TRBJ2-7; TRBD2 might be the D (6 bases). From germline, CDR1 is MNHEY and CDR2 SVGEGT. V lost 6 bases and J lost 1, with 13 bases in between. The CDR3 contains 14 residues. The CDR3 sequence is CASRDQLASYEQYF. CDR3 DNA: TGTGCCAGCAGAGACCAACTAGCTTCCTACGAGCAGTACTTC.

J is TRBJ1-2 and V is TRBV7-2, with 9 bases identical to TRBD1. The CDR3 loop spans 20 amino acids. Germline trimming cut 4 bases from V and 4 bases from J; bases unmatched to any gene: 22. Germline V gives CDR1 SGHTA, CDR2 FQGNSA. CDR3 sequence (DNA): TGTGCCAGCAGCTCGGGACAGGGTTCAGCTTACGATAAGTTTTTCTATGGCTACACCTTC. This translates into CASSSGQGSAYDKFFYGYTF. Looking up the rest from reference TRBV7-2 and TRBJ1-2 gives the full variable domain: GAGVSQSPSNKVTEKGKDVELRCDPISGHTALYWYRQSLGQGLEFLIYFQGNSAPDKSGLPSDRFSAERTGGSVSTLTIQRTQQEDSAVYLCASSSGQGSAYDKFFYGYTFGSGTRLTVV.

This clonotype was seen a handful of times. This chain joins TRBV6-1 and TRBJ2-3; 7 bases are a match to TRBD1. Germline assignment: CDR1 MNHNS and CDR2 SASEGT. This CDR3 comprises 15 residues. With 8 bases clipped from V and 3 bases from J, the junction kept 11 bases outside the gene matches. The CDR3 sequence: CASCTRDSTTDTQYF. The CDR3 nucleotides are TGTGCCAGCTGCACCCGGGACAGTACGACAGATACGCAGTATTTT.

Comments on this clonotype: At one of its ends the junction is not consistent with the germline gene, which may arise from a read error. Written as DNA, the CDR3 is TGTGCCGGCAGTCGAACCACAGATACGCAGTATTTT. As protein: CAGSRTTDTQYF. This rearrangement joins TRBV7-2 to TRBJ2-3; no clear D. The length of the CDR3 is 12 residues. Germline loops: CDR1 SGHTA, CDR2 FQGNSA.

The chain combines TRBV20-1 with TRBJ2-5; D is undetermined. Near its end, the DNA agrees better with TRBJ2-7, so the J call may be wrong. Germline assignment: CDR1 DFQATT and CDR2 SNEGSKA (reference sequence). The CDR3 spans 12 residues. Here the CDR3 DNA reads TGCAGTGTTCCGGCAGACTTGGGCGAGCAGTACTTC. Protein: CSVPADLGEQYF.

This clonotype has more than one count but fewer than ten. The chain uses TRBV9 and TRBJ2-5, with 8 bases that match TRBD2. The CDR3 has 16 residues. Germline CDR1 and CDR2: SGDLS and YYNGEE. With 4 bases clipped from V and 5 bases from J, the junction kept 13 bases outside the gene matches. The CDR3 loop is CASSREGSGSWETQYF. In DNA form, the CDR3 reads TGTGCCAGCAGCCGCGAAGGGAGCGGGAGCTGGGAGACCCAGTACTTC.

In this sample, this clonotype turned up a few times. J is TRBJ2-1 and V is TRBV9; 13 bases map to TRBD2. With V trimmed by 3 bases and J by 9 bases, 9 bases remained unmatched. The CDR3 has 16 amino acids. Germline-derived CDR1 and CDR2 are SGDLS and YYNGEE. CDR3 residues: CASSAQLAGGPSEQFF. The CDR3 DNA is TGTGCCAGCAGCGCCCAACTAGCGGGGGGGCCCAGTGAGCAGTTCTTC. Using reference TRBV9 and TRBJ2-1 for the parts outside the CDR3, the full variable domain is DSGVTQTPKHLITATGQRVTLRCSPRSGDLSVYWYQQSLDQGLQFLIQYYNGEERAKGNILERFSAQQFPDLHSELNLSSLELGDSALYFCASSAQLAGGPSEQFFGPGTRLTVL.

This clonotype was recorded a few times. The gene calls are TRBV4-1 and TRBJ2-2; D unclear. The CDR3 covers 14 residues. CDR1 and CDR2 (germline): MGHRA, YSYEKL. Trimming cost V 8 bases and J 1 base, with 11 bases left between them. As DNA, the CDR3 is TGCGCCAGCCGCAGGATTGGGAACACCGGGGAGCTGTTTTTT. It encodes CASRRIGNTGELFF.

CDR3 in amino acids: CASSLSAGARETQYF. CDR3 coding DNA: TGTGCCAGCAGTTTAAGCGCTGGGGCCCGAGAGACCCAGTACTTC. The chain links TRBV12-3 or TRBV12-4 to TRBJ2-5; a weak D match, TRBD1 (5 bases). Deletions cut 2 bases from V and 4 bases from J, with 14 bases between. The length of the CDR3 is 15 residues.

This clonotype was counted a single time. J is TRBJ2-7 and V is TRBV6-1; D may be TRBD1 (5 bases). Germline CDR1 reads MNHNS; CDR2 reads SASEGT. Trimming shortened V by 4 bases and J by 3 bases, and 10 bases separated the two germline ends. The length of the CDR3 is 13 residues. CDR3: CASSGRQRYEQYF. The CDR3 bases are TGTGCCAGCAGTGGGCGACAGCGCTACGAGCAGTACTTC.

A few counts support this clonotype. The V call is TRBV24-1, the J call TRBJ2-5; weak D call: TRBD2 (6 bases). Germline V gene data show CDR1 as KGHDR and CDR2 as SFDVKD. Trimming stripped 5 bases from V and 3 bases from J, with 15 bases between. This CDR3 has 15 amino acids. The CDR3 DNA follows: TGTGCCACCAGTGCGGGGAGGAAAATGAAAGAGACCCAGTACTTC. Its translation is CATSAGRKMKETQYF.

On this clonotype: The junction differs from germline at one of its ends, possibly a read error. This CDR3 is CASSRLEGQEAQYF. The CDR3 nucleotides read TGCGCCAGCAGCCGACTTGAAGGCCAAGAGGCCCAGTACTTC. J is TRBJ2-5 and V is TRBV5-1; the D is unclear. Germline CDR1 SGHRS, CDR2 YFSETQ. The CDR3 contains 14 residues.

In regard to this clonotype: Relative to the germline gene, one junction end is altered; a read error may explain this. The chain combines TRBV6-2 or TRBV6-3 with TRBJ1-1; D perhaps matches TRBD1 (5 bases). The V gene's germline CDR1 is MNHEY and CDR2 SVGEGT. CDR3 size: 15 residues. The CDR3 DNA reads TGTGCCAGCAGTTCGCGGGACTTGTGGAGGGATGAAACTTTCTTT. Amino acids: CASSSRDLWRDETFF.

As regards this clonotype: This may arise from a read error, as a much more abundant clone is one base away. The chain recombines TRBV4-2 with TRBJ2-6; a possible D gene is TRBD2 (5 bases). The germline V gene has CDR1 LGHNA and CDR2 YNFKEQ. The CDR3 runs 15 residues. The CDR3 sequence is CASSSGGSRANVLTF. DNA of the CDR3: TGTGCCAGCAGCTCCGGAGGCTCTAGGGCCAACGTCCTGACTTTC.

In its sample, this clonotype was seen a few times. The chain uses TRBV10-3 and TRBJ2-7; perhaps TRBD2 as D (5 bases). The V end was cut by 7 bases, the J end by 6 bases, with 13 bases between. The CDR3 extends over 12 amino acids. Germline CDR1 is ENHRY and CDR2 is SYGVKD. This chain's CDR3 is CAIKDREGEQYF. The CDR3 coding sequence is TGTGCCATCAAAGACCGAGAGGGCGAGCAGTACTTC.